These 10 T cell receptor beta chains share one sample of origin, sequenced in a study of blood T cell repertoires in COVID-19 (dated by TCRdb to 2020 to 2021). Preparation of the library involved the immunoSEQ multiplex PCR assay. The table was pulled from immuneACCESS by TCRdb, which kept in-frame rearrangements only. Such tables lose some clones; where checked, under half of the loss comes from unresolved V genes, and the rest has no known cause. The sample table holds roughly 30,000 clones, of which around four fifths were seen once. Of the sample, roughly 7.5% is held by the ten largest clones. The sequencing input was peripheral blood. These receptors all stem from a woman aged 60-75 years with acute or convalescent COVID-19.

The gene calls are TRBV5-6 and TRBJ2-7; the match to TRBD2 covers 8 bases. The J segment lost 3 bases and the V segment lost 1 base, leaving 9 bases of the junction unmatched. Germline CDR1 reads SGHDT; CDR2 reads YYEEEE. CDR3 length: 16 residues. Here the CDR3 reads CASSLLFAGGGYEQYF. The CDR3 DNA reads as TGTGCCAGCAGCTTGTTATTCGCGGGGGGAGGCTACGAGCAGTACTTC. The full variable domain, rest sourced from reference TRBV5-6 and TRBJ2-7, is DAGVTQSPTHLIKTRGQQVTLRCSPKSGHDTVSWYQQALGQGPQFIFQYYEEEERQRGNFPDRFSGHQFPNYSSELNVNALLLGDSALYLCASSLLFAGGGYEQYFGPGTRLTVT.

The rearrangement uses TRBV19 and TRBJ2-6; 7 bases are shared with TRBD2. This CDR3 has 17 amino acids. The V gene's germline CDR1 is LNHDA and CDR2 SQIVND (reference sequence). V dropped 5 bases and J dropped 2; count of bases not matched to a gene: 9. CDR3 sequence reads: CASSAIGRETGANVLTF. The DNA for the CDR3 is TGTGCCAGTAGTGCGATAGGGAGGGAAACTGGGGCCAACGTCCTGACTTTC.

The V gene is TRBV10-3, the J gene TRBJ2-7; a weak D match, TRBD2 (5 bases). The CDR3 is made up of 12 amino acids. The ends were cut back, 4 bases at V and 3 bases at J, with 7 bases in the middle. Germline CDR1 is ENHRY and CDR2 is SYGVKD. CDR3 amino acids: CAISADYYEQYF. The CDR3 DNA reads TGTGCCATCAGTGCCGACTACTACGAGCAGTACTTC.

The V call is TRBV5-6, the J call TRBJ1-2, with TRBD1 matching 7 bases. V lost 4 bases to trimming and J lost 8 bases; unmatched junction nucleotides: 11. The germline gives CDR1 SGHDT, CDR2 YYEEEE. The CDR3 extends over 14 amino acids. CDR3 nucleotide sequence: TGTGCCAGCAGCGAGGCGACAGGACAGGCGGGCTACACCTTC. Amino acid sequence: CASSEATGQAGYTF.

This clone has more than one count but fewer than ten. The chain couples TRBV19 to TRBJ2-7; 10 bases match TRBD1. The germline V gene encodes CDR1 LNHDA and CDR2 SQIVND (reference sequence). J gave up 2 bases and V 9 bases, and 22 bases lay outside the gene matches. CDR3 length: 19 residues. DNA for the CDR3: TGTGCCAGCTCTCGTAATCCCCCGGGCGGGACAGGGGAAGCCTACGAGCAGTACTTC. Translated, it gives CASSRNPPGGTGEAYEQYF.

This clone was observed once. CDR3 protein: CASSFQLTGNYGYTF. As DNA, the CDR3 is TGTGCCAGCAGCTTCCAGCTGACAGGCAACTATGGCTACACCTTC. J is TRBJ1-2 and V is TRBV7-9, with a tentative D call TRBD1 (6 bases). Per germline, CDR1 SEHNR and CDR2 FQNEAQ (reference sequence). CDR3 length: 15 residues. V lost 3 bases, J lost 2 bases, and 13 bases lay in between.

CDR3 protein: CASSATRGTGNTIYF. CDR3 DNA: TGTGCCAGCAGCGCGACGAGGGGGACTGGAAACACCATATATTTT. The V and J genes are TRBV7-8 and TRBJ1-3; D possibly corresponds to TRBD1 (6 bases). V was clipped by 5 bases and J by 2 bases, with 13 bases between them. Germline V CDR1 and CDR2: SGHVS, FQNEAQ. The CDR3 runs to 15 residues.

V is TRBV19 and J is TRBJ1-2, with D hard to call. Germline CDR1 reads LNHDA; CDR2 reads SQIVND (reference sequence). The CDR3 is 15 residues long. Trimming stripped 5 bases from V and 0 bases from J, with 13 bases between. CDR3 sequence: CASSRSGSSNYGYTF. DNA for the CDR3: TGTGCCAGTAGTCGATCAGGAAGTTCTAACTATGGCTACACCTTC.

This chain connects TRBV7-7 to TRBJ2-3; 16 bases map to TRBD2. Germline V CDR1 and CDR2: SSHAT, FNYEAQ (reference sequence). After removal of 5 bases from V and 6 bases from J, the junction contained 2 bases not matched to a gene. This CDR3 spans 15 amino acids. The CDR3 sequence is CASSGTSGGADTQYF. The CDR3 coding sequence is TGTGCCAGCAGCGGGACTAGCGGGGGGGCGGATACGCAGTATTTT.

The table lists this clone with a count of one. This chain uses TRBV3-1 (or the pseudogene TRBV3-2) with TRBJ2-5, with 11 bases matching TRBD2. V shed 4 bases and J 3 bases; nucleotides not matched to a gene: 13. CDR3 length equals 18 residues. The germline V gene has CDR1 LGHDT and CDR2 YNNKEL (reference sequence). The CDR3 DNA reads TGTGCCAGCAGCCTTCCATCCTCCGGGACTAGCGGAAAAGAGACCCAGTACTTC. Translating gives CASSLPSSGTSGKETQYF.